These 4 T cell receptor beta chains were all obtained from the same sample, sequenced in a study of T cells after yellow fever vaccination. TCRdb processed the 5' RACE reads anew with MiXCR; each CDR3 protein has one entry. Of nearly 300,000 distinct CDR3 sequences in the sample, around 9.3% were seen once. Source: CD4+ T cells sorted from PBMCs, taken 5 days after the yellow fever booster vaccination. These receptors were taken from a man aged 18 to 30 who received the YFV17D yellow fever vaccine.

This clonotype was counted at least ten times. The gene calls are TRBV7-2 and TRBJ1-2; a possible D gene is TRBD1 (5 bases). Trimming stripped 4 bases from V and 4 bases from J, with 19 bases between. Per germline, CDR1 SGHTA and CDR2 FQGNSA. The CDR3 spans 16 residues. DNA of the CDR3: TGTGCCAGCAGCTCACAGGAGGGCAGGGCCATCTATGGCTACACCTTC. It encodes CASSSQEGRAIYGYTF. The full variable domain, completed using reference TRBV7-2 and TRBJ1-2, is GAGVSQSPSNKVTEKGKDVELRCDPISGHTALYWYRQSLGQGLEFLIYFQGNSAPDKSGLPSDRFSAERTGGSVSTLTIQRTQQEDSAVYLCASSSQEGRAIYGYTFGSGTRLTVV.

This clonotype occurred many times. The chain employs TRBV12-3 or TRBV12-4 and TRBJ1-1; D may be TRBD1 (5 bases). Trimming shortened V by 2 bases and J by 3 bases, and 13 bases separated the two germline ends. This CDR3 is 15 amino acids long. CDR3 amino acids: CASSLQGGSYTEAFF. In nucleotides, the CDR3 is TGTGCCAGCAGTTTACAGGGAGGTTCGTACACTGAAGCTTTCTTT.

The V call is TRBV18, the J call TRBJ2-7, with 10 bases matching TRBD2. Losses at the gene ends were 6 bases for V and 0 bases for J; bases not matched to a gene: 8. The CDR3 has 16 amino acids. Germline lookup yields CDR1 KGHSH and CDR2 LQKENI. The DNA of the CDR3 is TGTGCCAGCTCGAATAGCGGGGGGCGGAGCTCCTACGAGCAGTACTTC. It specifies CASSNSGGRSSYEQYF.

The rearrangement uses TRBV18 and TRBJ1-1, with D perhaps TRBD1 (6 bases). The CDR3 runs 15 residues. CDR1 is KGHSH and CDR2 is LQKENI in the germline V gene. The V end lost 3 bases, the J end lost 4 bases, and 15 bases lay between the germline ends. The CDR3, as DNA: TGTGCCAGCTCACCGGAGTGGGGGCCCACCACTGAAGCTTTCTTT. Translation: CASSPEWGPTTEAFF.